This T cell receptor beta chain was sequenced for a study of response to subunit inactivated influenza vaccine. TCRdb re-called the RT-PCR reads with MiXCR, one entry per CDR3 protein. This sample yields over 400,000 distinct CDR3 sequences, of which roughly 11% are seen a single time; around 12% belongs to the top ten. The germline V gene encodes CDR1 MNHNS and CDR2 SASEGT. CDR3 size: 13 residues. The V and J ends lost 6 bases and 2 bases respectively, with 5 bases between them. This clonotype was sampled from a man in his fifties who received an inactivated influenza vaccine. The sequenced sample was PBMCs from blood, obtained roughly 45 days after vaccination. This chain joins TRBV6-1 and TRBJ2-6; TRBD1 might be the D (5 bases). The CDR3 here is CASRTAGANVLTF. The CDR3 DNA follows: TGTGCCAGCAGGACAGCTGGGGCCAACGTCCTGACTTTC.